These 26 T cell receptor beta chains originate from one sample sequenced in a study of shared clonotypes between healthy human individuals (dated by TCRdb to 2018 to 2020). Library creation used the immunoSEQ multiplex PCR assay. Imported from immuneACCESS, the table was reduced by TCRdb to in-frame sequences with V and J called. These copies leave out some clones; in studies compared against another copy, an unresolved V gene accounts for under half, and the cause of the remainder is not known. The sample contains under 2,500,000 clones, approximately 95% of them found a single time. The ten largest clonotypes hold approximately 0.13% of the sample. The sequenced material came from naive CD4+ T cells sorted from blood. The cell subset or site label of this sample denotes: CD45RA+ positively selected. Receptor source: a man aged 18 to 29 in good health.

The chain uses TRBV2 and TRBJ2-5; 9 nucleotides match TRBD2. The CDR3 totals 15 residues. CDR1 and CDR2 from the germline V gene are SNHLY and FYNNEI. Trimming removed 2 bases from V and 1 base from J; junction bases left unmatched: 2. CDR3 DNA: TGTGCCAGCAGTGAACAGCGGGGGGTCCAAGAGACCCAGTACTTC. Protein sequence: CASSEQRGVQETQYF.

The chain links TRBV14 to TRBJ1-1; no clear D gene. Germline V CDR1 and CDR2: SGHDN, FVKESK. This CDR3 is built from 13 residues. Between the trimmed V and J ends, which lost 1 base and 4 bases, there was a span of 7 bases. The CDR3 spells CASSQVPVTEAFF. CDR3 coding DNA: TGTGCCAGCAGCCAAGTACCGGTCACTGAAGCTTTCTTT.

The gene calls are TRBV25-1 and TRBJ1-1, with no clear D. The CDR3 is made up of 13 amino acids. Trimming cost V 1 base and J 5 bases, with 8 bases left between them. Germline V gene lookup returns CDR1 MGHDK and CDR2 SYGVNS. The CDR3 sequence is CASSEFGITEAFF. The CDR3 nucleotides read TGTGCCAGCAGTGAATTCGGCATTACTGAAGCTTTCTTT. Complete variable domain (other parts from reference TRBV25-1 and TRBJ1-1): EADIYQTPRYLVIGTGKKITLECSQTMGHDKMYWYQQDPGMELHLIHYSYGVNSTEKGDLSSESTVSRIRTEHFPLTLESARPSHTSQYLCASSEFGITEAFFGQGTRLTVV.

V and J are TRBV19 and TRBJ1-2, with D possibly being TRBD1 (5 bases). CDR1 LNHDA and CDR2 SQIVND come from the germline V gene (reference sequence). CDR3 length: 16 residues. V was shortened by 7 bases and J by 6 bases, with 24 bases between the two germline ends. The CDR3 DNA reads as TGTGCCAGTACCTACTTGAAAAATCAAAGGGGACATGGCTACACCTTC. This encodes CASTYLKNQRGHGYTF.

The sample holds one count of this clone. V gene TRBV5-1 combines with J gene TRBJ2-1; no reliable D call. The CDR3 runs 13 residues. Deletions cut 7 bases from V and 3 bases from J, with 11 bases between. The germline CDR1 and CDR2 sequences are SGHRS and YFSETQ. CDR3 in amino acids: CASSERGYNEQFF. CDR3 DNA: TGCGCCAGCTCGGAGCGCGGCTACAATGAGCAGTTCTTC.

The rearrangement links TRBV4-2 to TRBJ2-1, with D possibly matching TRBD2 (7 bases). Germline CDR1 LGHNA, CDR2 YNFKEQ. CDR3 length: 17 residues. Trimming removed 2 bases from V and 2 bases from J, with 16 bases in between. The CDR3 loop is CASSQNLPGGAYNEQFF. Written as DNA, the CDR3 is TGTGCCAGCAGCCAAAATCTCCCGGGGGGCGCCTACAATGAGCAGTTCTTC.

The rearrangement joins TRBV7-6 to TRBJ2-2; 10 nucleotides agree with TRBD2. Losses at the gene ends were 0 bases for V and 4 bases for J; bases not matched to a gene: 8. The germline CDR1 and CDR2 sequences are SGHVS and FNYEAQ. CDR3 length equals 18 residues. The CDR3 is CASSLASTSGRATGELFF. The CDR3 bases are TGTGCCAGCAGCTTAGCGAGCACCAGCGGGAGGGCCACCGGGGAGCTGTTTTTT.

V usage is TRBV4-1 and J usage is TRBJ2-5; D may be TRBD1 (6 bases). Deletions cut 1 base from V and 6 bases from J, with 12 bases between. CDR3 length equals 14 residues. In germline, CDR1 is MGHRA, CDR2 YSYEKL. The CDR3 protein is CASSQGTGMKTQYF. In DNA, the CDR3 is TGCGCCAGCAGCCAAGGAACAGGGATGAAGACCCAGTACTTC.

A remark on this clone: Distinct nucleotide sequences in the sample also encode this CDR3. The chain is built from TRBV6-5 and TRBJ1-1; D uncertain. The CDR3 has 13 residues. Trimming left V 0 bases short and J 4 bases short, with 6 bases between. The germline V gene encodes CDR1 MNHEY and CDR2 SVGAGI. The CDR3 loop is CASSYSKGTEAFF. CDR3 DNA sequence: TGTGCCAGCAGTTACTCGAAGGGCACTGAAGCTTTCTTT.

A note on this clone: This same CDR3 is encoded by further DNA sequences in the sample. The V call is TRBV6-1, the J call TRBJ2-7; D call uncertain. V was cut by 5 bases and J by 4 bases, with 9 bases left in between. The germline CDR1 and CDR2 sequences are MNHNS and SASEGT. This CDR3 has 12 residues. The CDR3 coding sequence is TGTGCCAGCAGTACCCGCAGTTACGAGCAGTACTTC. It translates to CASSTRSYEQYF.

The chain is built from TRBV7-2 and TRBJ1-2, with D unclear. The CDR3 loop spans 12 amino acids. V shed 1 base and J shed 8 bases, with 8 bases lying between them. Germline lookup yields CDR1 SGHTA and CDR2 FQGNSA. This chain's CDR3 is CASSLGGFGYTF. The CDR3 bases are TGTGCCAGCAGCTTAGGAGGGTTCGGCTACACCTTC.

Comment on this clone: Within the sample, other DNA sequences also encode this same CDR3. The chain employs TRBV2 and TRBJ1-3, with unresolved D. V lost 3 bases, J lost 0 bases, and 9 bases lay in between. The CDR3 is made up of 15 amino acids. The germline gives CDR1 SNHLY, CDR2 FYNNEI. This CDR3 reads CASSERQNSGNTIYF. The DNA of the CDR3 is TGTGCCAGCAGTGAGAGGCAGAACTCTGGAAACACCATATATTTT.

This CDR3 is CASSSTGGAATGANVLTF. CDR3 sequence (DNA): TGTGCCAGCAGTTCCACAGGGGGCGCTGCCACTGGGGCCAACGTCCTGACTTTC. The chain recombines TRBV9 with TRBJ2-6, with 9 bases matching TRBD1. This CDR3 contains 18 residues. Germline CDR1 is SGDLS and CDR2 is YYNGEE. The V gene end was trimmed by 5 bases and the J gene end by 2 bases; junction bases not matched to a gene: 11.

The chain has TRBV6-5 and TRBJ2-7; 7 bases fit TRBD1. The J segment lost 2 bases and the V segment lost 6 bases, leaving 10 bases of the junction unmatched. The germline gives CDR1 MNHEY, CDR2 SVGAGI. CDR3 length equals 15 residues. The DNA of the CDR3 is TGTGCCAGCAGAACACCGGGACAGATACCCTACGAGCAGTACTTC. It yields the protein CASRTPGQIPYEQYF.

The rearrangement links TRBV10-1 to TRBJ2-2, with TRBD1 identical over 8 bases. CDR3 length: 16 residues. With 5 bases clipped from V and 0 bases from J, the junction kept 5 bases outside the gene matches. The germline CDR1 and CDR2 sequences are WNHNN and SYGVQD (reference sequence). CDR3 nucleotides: TGCGCCAGCAGTCCGACAGGGGCTCCGAACACCGGGGAGCTGTTTTTT. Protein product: CASSPTGAPNTGELFF.

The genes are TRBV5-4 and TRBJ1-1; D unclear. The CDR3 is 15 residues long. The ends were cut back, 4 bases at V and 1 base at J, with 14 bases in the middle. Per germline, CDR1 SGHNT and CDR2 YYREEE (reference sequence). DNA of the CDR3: TGTGCCAGCAGCCTAATTCGGGCCAAGAACACTGAAGCTTTCTTT. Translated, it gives CASSLIRAKNTEAFF.

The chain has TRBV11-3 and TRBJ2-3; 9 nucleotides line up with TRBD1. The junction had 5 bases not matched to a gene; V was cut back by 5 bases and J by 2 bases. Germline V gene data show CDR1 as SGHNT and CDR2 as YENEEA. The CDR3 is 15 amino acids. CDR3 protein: CASSPTGGITDTQYF. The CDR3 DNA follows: TGTGCCAGCAGCCCTACAGGGGGCATCACAGATACGCAGTATTTT.

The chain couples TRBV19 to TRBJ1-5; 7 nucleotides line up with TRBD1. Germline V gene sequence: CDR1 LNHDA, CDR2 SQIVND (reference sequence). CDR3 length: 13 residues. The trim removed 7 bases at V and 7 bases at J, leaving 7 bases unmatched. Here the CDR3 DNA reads TGTGCCAGTAATGACAGGGAAGACCAGCCCCAGCATTTT. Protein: CASNDREDQPQHF.

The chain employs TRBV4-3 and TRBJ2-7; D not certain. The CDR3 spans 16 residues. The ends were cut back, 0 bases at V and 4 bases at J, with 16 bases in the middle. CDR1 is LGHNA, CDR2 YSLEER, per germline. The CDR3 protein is CASSQDSYRTVYEQYF. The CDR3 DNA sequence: TGCGCCAGCAGCCAAGATTCGTATCGGACCGTATACGAGCAGTACTTC.

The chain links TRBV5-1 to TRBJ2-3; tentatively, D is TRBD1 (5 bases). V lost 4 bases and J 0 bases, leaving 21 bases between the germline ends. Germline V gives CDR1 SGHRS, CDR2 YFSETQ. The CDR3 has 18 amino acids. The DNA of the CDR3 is TGCGCCAGCAGCCTCTGGTCCCCCAGACAGACTAGCACAGATACGCAGTATTTT. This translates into CASSLWSPRQTSTDTQYF.

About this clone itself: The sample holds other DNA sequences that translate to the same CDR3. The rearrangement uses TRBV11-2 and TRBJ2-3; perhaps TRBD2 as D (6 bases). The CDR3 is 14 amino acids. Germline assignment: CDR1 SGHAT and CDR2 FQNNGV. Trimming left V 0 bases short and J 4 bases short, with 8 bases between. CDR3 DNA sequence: TGTGCCAGCAGCTTAGATCGGGGGTCAGATACGCAGTATTTT. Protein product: CASSLDRGSDTQYF.

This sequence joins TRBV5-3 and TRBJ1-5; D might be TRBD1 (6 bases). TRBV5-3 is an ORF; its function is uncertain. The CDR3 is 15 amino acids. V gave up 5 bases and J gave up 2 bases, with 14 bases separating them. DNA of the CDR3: TGTGCCAGAAGTCCCCGACAGGAGGGCAATCAGCCCCAGCATTTT. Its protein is CARSPRQEGNQPQHF.

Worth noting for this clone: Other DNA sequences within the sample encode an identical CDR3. CDR3 in amino acids: CASSQATGNQPQHF. CDR3 nucleotides: TGCGCCAGCAGCCAAGCAACCGGTAATCAGCCCCAGCATTTT. This chain joins TRBV4-3 and TRBJ1-5; D remains unclear. The CDR3 is 14 amino acids. Germline values: CDR1 LGHNA, CDR2 YSLEER. Trimming took off 1 base at V and 4 bases at J, with 8 bases between the two ends.

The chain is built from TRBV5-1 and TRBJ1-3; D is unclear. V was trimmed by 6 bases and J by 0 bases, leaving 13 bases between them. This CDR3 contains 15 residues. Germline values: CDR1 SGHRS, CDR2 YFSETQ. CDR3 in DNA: TGCGCCAGCAAGGACTCGTTGAGCTCTGGAAACACCATATATTTT. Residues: CASKDSLSSGNTIYF.

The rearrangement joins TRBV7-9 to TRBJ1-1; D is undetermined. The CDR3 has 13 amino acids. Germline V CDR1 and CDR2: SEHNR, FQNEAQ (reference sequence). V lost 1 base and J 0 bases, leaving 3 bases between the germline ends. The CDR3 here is CASSLEMNTEAFF. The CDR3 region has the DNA TGTGCCAGCAGCTTAGAAATGAACACTGAAGCTTTCTTT.

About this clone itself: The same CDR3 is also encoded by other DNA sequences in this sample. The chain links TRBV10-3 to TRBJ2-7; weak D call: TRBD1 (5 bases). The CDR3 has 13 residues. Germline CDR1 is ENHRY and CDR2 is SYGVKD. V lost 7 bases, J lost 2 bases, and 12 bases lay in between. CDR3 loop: CAITPGQTYEQYF. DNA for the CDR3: TGTGCCATCACTCCAGGGCAAACCTACGAGCAGTACTTC.